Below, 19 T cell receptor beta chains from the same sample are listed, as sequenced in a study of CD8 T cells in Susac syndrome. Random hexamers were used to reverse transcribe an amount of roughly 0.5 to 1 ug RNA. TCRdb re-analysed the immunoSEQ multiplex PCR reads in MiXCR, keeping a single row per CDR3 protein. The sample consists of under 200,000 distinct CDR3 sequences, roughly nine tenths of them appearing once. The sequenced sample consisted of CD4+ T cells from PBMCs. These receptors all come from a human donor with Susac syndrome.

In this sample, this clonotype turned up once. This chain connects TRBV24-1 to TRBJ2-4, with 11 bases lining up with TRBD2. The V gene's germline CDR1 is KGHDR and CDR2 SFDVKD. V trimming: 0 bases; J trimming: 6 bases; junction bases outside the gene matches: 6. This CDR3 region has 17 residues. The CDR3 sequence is CATSDLTLAGGGNIQYF. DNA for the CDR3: TGTGCCACCAGTGATTTGACTCTAGCGGGAGGAGGAAACATTCAGTACTTC.

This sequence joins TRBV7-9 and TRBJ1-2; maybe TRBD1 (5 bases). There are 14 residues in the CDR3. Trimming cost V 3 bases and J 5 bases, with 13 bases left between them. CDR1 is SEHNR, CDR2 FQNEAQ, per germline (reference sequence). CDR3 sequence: CASSLIPGKYGYTF. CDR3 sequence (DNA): TGTGCCAGCAGCTTGATTCCAGGGAAGTATGGCTACACCTTC. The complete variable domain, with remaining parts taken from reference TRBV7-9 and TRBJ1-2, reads DTGVSQNPRHKITKRGQNVTFRCDPISEHNRLYWYRQTLGQGPEFLTYFQNEAQLEKSRLLSDRFSAERPKGSFSTLEIQRTEQGDSAMYLCASSLIPGKYGYTFGSGTRLTVV.

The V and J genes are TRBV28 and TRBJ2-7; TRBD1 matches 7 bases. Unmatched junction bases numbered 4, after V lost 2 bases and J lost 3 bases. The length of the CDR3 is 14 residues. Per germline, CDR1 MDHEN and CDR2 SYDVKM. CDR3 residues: CASSLGQEVYEQYF. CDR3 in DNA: TGTGCCAGCAGTTTAGGACAGGAGGTCTACGAGCAGTACTTC.

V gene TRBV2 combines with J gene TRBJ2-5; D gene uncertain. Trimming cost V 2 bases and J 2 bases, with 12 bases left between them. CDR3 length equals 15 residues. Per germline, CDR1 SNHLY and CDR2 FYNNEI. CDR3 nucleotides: TGTGCCAGCAGTGAACATCTGCCTAGTCAAGAGACCCAGTACTTC. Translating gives CASSEHLPSQETQYF.

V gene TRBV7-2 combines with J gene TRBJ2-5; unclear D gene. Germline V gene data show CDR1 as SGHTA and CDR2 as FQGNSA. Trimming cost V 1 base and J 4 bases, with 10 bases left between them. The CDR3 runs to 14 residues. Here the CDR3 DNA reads TGTGCCAGCAGCTTAGTTCCGGGCGGAGAGACCCAGTACTTC. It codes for CASSLVPGGETQYF.

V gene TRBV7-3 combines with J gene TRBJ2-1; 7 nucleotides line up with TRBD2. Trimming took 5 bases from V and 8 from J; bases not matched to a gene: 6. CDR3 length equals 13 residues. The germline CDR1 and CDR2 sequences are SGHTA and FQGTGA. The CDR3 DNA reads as TGTGCCAGCAGCCGGACTAGTTACGATGAGCAGTTCTTC. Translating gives CASSRTSYDEQFF.

This chain's CDR3 is CASRDRADSPLHF. CDR3 bases: TGTGCCAGCAGAGACAGGGCGGATTCACCCCTCCACTTT. The V call is TRBV6-5, the J call TRBJ1-6, with 7 bases aligning to TRBD1. This CDR3 contains 13 residues. V shed 6 bases and J 8 bases; nucleotides not matched to a gene: 4. CDR1 and CDR2 (germline): MNHEY, SVGAGI.

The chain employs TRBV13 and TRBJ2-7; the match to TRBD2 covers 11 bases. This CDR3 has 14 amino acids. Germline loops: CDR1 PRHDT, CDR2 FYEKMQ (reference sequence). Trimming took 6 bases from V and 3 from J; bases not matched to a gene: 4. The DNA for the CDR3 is TGTGCCAGCAGAACTAGCGGGAGTCTCTACGAGCAGTACTTC. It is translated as CASRTSGSLYEQYF.

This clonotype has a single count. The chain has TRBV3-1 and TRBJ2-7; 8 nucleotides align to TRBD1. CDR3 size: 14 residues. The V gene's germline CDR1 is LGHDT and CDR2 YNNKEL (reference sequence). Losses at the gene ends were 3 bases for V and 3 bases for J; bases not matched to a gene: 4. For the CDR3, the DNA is TGTGCCAGCAGCCAGGGGACAGGCTTCTACGAGCAGTACTTC. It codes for CASSQGTGFYEQYF.

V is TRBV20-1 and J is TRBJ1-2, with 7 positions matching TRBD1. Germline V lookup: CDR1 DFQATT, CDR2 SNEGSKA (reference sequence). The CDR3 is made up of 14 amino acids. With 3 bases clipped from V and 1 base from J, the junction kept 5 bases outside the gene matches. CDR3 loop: CSASSTGINYGYTF. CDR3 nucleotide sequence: TGCAGTGCTAGTTCGACAGGGATTAACTATGGCTACACCTTC.

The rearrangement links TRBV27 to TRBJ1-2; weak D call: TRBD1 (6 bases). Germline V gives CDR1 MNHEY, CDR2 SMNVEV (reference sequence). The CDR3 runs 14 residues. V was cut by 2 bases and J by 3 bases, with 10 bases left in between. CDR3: CASSLGGADYGYTF. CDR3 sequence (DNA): TGTGCCAGCAGTTTAGGGGGCGCGGACTATGGCTACACCTTC.

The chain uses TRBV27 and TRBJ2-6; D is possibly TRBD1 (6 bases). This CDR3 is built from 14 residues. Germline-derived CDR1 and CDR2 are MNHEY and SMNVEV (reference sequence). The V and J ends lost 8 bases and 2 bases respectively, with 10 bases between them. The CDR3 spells CASSEGAGANVLTF. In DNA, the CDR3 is TGTGCCAGCTCCGAGGGGGCTGGGGCCAACGTCCTGACTTTC.

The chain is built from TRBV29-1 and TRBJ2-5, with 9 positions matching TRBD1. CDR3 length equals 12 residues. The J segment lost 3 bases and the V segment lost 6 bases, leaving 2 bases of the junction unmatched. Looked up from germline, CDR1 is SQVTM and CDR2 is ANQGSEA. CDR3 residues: CSVGTGKETQYF. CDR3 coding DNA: TGCAGCGTCGGGACAGGGAAAGAGACCCAGTACTTC.

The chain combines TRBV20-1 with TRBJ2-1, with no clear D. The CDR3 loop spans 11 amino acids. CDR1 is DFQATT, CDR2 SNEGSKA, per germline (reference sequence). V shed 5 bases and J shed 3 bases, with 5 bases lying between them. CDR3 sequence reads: CSARSYNEQFF. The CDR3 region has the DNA TGCAGTGCTCGTAGCTACAATGAGCAGTTCTTC.

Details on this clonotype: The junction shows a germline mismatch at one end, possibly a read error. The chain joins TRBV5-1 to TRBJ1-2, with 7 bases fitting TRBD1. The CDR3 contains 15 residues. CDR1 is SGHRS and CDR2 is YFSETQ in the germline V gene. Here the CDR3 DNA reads TGCGCCAGCAGCTTGGAGGTCCCTGACAGGGATGGGTACACCTTC. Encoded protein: CASSLEVPDRDGYTF.

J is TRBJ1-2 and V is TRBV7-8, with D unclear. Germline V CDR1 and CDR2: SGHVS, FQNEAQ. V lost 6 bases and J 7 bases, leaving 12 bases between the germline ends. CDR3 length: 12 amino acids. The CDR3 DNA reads TGTGCCAGCAGTTACGGGTTTTTTGGCTACACCTTC. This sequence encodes CASSYGFFGYTF.

The chain's CDR3 is CASSLDGLAGTYEQYF. Written as DNA, the CDR3 is TGCGCCAGCAGCTTGGACGGACTAGCGGGAACCTACGAGCAGTACTTC. This chain joins TRBV5-1 and TRBJ2-7, with 12 bases lining up with TRBD2. This CDR3 contains 16 residues. Germline values: CDR1 SGHRS, CDR2 YFSETQ. V trimming: 0 bases; J trimming: 2 bases; junction bases outside the gene matches: 3. Filled out from reference TRBV5-1 and TRBJ2-7, the complete variable domain reads KAGVTQTPRYLIKTRGQQVTLSCSPISGHRSVSWYQQTPGQGLQFLFEYFSETQRNKGNFPGRFSGRQFSNSRSEMNVSTLELGDSALYLCASSLDGLAGTYEQYFGPGTRLTVT.

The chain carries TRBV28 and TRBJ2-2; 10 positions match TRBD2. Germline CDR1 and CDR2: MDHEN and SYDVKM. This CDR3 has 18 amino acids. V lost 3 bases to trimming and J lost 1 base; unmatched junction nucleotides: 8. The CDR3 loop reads CASSFRVAGGRNTGELFF. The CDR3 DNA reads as TGTGCCAGCAGTTTTCGGGTAGCGGGAGGACGGAACACCGGGGAGCTGTTTTTT.

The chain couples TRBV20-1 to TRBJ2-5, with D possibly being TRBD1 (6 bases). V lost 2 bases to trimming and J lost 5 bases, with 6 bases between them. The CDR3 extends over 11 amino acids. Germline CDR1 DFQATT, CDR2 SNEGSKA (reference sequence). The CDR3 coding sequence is TGCAGTGCTAGACAGGGGGAGACCCAGTACTTC. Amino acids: CSARQGETQYF.